The 29 T cell receptor beta chains below all came from one sample that was sequenced in a study of T cell responses to AZD1222 COVID-19 vaccine. The data were produced by immunoSEQ multiplex PCR, yet TCRdb's version contains in-frame clones alone and is incomplete. The sample lists approximately 110,000 clones; about 85% were seen once. This specimen was peripheral blood, taken on day 0 of AZD1222 vaccination. Source of these receptors: an adult in good health.

The J gene is TRBJ2-1, the V gene TRBV4-2, with D tentatively TRBD1 (5 bases). Between the trimmed V and J ends, which lost 6 bases and 6 bases, there was a span of 21 bases. This CDR3 has 16 amino acids. The germline V gene encodes CDR1 LGHNA and CDR2 YNFKEQ. For the CDR3, the DNA is TGTGCCAGCAGTACCTTGGGGCAGGGAAGGGGCAATGAGCAGTTCTTC. The encoded protein is CASSTLGQGRGNEQFF.

The chain employs TRBV4-1 and TRBJ2-7; perhaps TRBD1 as D (5 bases). Deletions cut 4 bases from V and 3 bases from J, with 13 bases between. CDR1 and CDR2 (germline): MGHRA, YSYEKL. CDR3 size: 14 residues. CDR3 sequence (DNA): TGCGCCAGCAGCCTCAGGGTCGGGCTCTACGAGCAGTACTTC. Protein: CASSLRVGLYEQYF.

The V gene is TRBV18, the J gene TRBJ1-1; maybe TRBD1 (6 bases). V shed 2 bases and J shed 7 bases, with 14 bases lying between them. Germline V lookup: CDR1 KGHSH, CDR2 LQKENI. The CDR3 spans 14 residues. CDR3: CASSPNRVGGEAFF. The CDR3 DNA follows: TGTGCCAGCTCACCAAACAGGGTCGGAGGTGAAGCTTTCTTT.

The genes are TRBV6-1 and TRBJ1-2, with 7 bases identical to TRBD1. The CDR3 extends over 18 amino acids. Trimming at V came to 2 bases and at J to 5 bases, leaving 17 bases not matched to a gene. Germline lookup yields CDR1 MNHNS and CDR2 SASEGT. The CDR3 nucleotides are TGTGCCAGCAGTGAATTAGCCCCCCGGTGGGGACAGCTGTATGGCTACACCTTC. This gives the protein CASSELAPRWGQLYGYTF.

The J gene is TRBJ2-3, the V gene TRBV4-3; 9 bases agree with TRBD2. Germline CDR1 and CDR2: LGHNA and YSLEER. This CDR3 contains 18 residues. Trimming took 1 base from V and 0 from J; bases not matched to a gene: 8. CDR3: CASSQGASGKSSTDTQYF. CDR3 nucleotide sequence: TGCGCCAGCAGCCAAGGGGCTAGCGGGAAATCTAGCACAGATACGCAGTATTTT.

This chain's CDR3 is CASSSSDGQETQYF. In DNA, the CDR3 is TGTGCCAGCAGCTCGTCGGACGGGCAAGAGACCCAGTACTTC. The chain links TRBV7-9 to TRBJ2-5; D remains ambiguous. Looked up from germline, CDR1 is SEHNR and CDR2 is FQNEAQ (reference sequence). The V end was cut by 4 bases, the J end by 2 bases, with 11 bases between. The CDR3 loop spans 14 amino acids. Full variable domain (rest looked up from reference TRBV7-9 and TRBJ2-5): DTGVSQNPRHKITKRGQNVTFRCDPISEHNRLYWYRQTLGQGPEFLTYFQNEAQLEKSRLLSDRFSAERPKGSFSTLEIQRTEQGDSAMYLCASSSSDGQETQYFGPGTRLLVL.

The J gene is TRBJ2-3, the V gene TRBV9, with D perhaps TRBD2 (6 bases). Trimming pared 3 bases from V and 3 bases from J, leaving 14 bases between. Germline CDR1 is SGDLS and CDR2 is YYNGEE. This CDR3 has 15 residues. CDR3 nucleotide sequence: TGTGCCAGCAGCGCAGTAGAGGGGAGGACAGATACGCAGTATTTT. It yields the protein CASSAVEGRTDTQYF.

The chain joins TRBV28 to TRBJ2-4; the D gene is possibly TRBD1 (5 bases). The CDR3 runs 15 residues. Trimming left V 5 bases short and J 3 bases short, with 14 bases between. Germline-derived CDR1 and CDR2 are MDHEN and SYDVKM. CDR3 sequence (DNA): TGTGCCAGCAGTCCACCGCAGGGCGTCAAAAACATTCAGTACTTC. It translates to CASSPPQGVKNIQYF.

This chain joins TRBV4-1 and TRBJ2-1; D ambiguous. CDR3 size: 12 residues. V dropped 3 bases and J dropped 15 bases, with 15 bases sitting between them. The V gene's germline CDR1 is MGHRA and CDR2 YSYEKL. The chain's CDR3 is CASSHGMGTPFF. The DNA of the CDR3 is TGCGCCAGCAGCCATGGGATGGGCACGCCGTTCTTC.

The chain uses TRBV28 and TRBJ1-2, with D possibly matching TRBD1 (5 bases). Germline V gene lookup returns CDR1 MDHEN and CDR2 SYDVKM. Deletions cut 5 bases from V and 7 bases from J, with 17 bases between. This CDR3 region has 14 residues. Written as DNA, the CDR3 is TGTGCCAGCAGTACCCCGGGACGGAGGGCTGGCTACACCTTC. It yields the protein CASSTPGRRAGYTF.

The chain is built from TRBV7-8 and TRBJ2-7; 8 nucleotides align to TRBD1. Germline V gene data show CDR1 as SGHVS and CDR2 as FQNEAQ. The CDR3 has 17 amino acids. The V gene end was trimmed by 1 base and the J gene end by 4 bases; junction bases not matched to a gene: 12. The CDR3 spells CASSLGVSGGHSYEQYF. Written as DNA, the CDR3 is TGTGCCAGCAGCTTAGGGGTTTCAGGGGGCCATAGTTACGAGCAGTACTTC.

This chain uses TRBV6-5 with TRBJ1-2, with a tentative D call TRBD1 (5 bases). The CDR3 extends over 14 amino acids. Germline V lookup: CDR1 MNHEY, CDR2 SVGAGI. V was cut by 5 bases and J by 7 bases, with 17 bases left in between. Here the CDR3 DNA reads TGTGCCAGCAGTCCCCGTGGCAGGGACGGTGGCTACACCTTC. This encodes CASSPRGRDGGYTF.

V and J are TRBV6-5 and TRBJ1-5; D is undetermined. The V gene lost 5 bases and the J gene lost 7 bases, with 18 bases spanning the gap. CDR3 length equals 15 residues. The germline gives CDR1 MNHEY, CDR2 SVGAGI. The CDR3 here is CASSPIPGSGQPQHF. The CDR3 DNA sequence: TGTGCCAGCAGTCCCATTCCAGGATCAGGACAGCCCCAGCATTTT.

Note on this clone: The same CDR3 also results from other DNA sequences found in this sample. This chain connects TRBV18 to TRBJ1-2; TRBD1 is a possible D gene (5 bases). CDR1 KGHSH and CDR2 LQKENI come from the germline V gene. V dropped 3 bases and J dropped 0 bases, with 11 bases sitting between them. CDR3 length: 15 residues. The CDR3 DNA sequence: TGTGCCAGCTCACCCCTTCGGGGCGCTAACTATGGCTACACCTTC. It codes for CASSPLRGANYGYTF. Combining the CDR3 with reference TRBV18 and TRBJ1-2 gives the whole variable domain NAGVMQNPRHLVRRRGQEARLRCSPMKGHSHVYWYRQLPEEGLKFMVYLQKENIIDESGMPKERFSAEFPKEGPSILRIQQVVRGDSAAYFCASSPLRGANYGYTFGSGTRLTVV.

The rearrangement uses TRBV7-9 and TRBJ1-6, with TRBD1 as a possible D gene (5 bases). V was shortened by 2 bases and J by 5 bases, with 13 bases between the two germline ends. Germline CDR1 SEHNR, CDR2 FQNEAQ (reference sequence). The CDR3 sequence is 16 residues long. CDR3 amino acids: CASSLPQGPNNSPLHF. The CDR3 coding sequence is TGTGCCAGCAGCTTACCCCAGGGACCCAATAATTCACCCCTCCACTTT.

The genes are TRBV29-1 and TRBJ1-4; D might be TRBD1 (5 bases). This CDR3 contains 13 residues. Germline V gives CDR1 SQVTM, CDR2 ANQGSEA. The V and J ends lost 7 bases and 8 bases respectively, with 17 bases between them. CDR3 sequence reads: CSAGGSRGEKLFF. The CDR3 DNA is TGCAGCGCTGGGGGGTCGAGGGGAGAAAAACTGTTTTTT. Variable domain in full (rest from reference TRBV29-1 and TRBJ1-4): SAVISQKPSRDICQRGTSLTIQCQVDSQVTMMFWYRQQPGQSLTLIATANQGSEATYESGFVIDKFPISRPNLTFSTLTVSNMSPEDSSIYLCSAGGSRGEKLFFGSGTQLSVL.

The gene calls are TRBV11-3 and TRBJ2-7; TRBD1 might be the D (5 bases). The CDR3 has 14 amino acids. CDR1 SGHNT and CDR2 YENEEA come from the germline V gene. The germline V and J ends were trimmed by 7 bases and 0 bases, with 13 bases remaining between them. This CDR3 reads CASTAGPSSYEQYF. As DNA, the CDR3 is TGTGCCAGCACGGCAGGGCCAAGCTCCTACGAGCAGTACTTC.

The chain is built from TRBV6-5 and TRBJ1-1; D remains unclear. V shed 7 bases and J shed 1 base, with 16 bases lying between them. Looked up from germline, CDR1 is MNHEY and CDR2 is SVGAGI. CDR3 length: 15 amino acids. CDR3 sequence (DNA): TGTGCCAGCACTTCCATGATTGGCGGGAACACTGAAGCTTTCTTT. Translating it yields CASTSMIGGNTEAFF.

The chain joins TRBV10-3 to TRBJ1-5, with D maybe TRBD1 (5 bases). Deletions cut 4 bases from V and 4 bases from J, with 8 bases between. This CDR3 is 13 amino acids long. Per germline, CDR1 ENHRY and CDR2 SYGVKD. The DNA for the CDR3 is TGTGCCATCAGTGCCGGACAAAATCAGCCCCAGCATTTT. It encodes CAISAGQNQPQHF.

V usage is TRBV2 and J usage is TRBJ2-7; 9 bases are shared with TRBD1. J gave up 3 bases and V 8 bases, and 8 bases lay outside the gene matches. There are 14 residues in the CDR3. The germline V gene encodes CDR1 SNHLY and CDR2 FYNNEI. Here the CDR3 reads CASVERDRDYEQYF. CDR3 bases: TGTGCCAGCGTCGAAAGGGACAGGGACTACGAGCAGTACTTC.

V is TRBV12-3 or TRBV12-4 and J is TRBJ1-2; D ambiguous. Trimming shortened V by 8 bases and J by 1 base, and 5 bases separated the two germline ends. This CDR3 contains 11 residues. The CDR3 region is CASAINYGYTF. DNA for the CDR3: TGTGCCAGCGCAATTAACTATGGCTACACCTTC.

This clone showed up just once. The gene calls are TRBV18 and TRBJ2-7; a weak D match, TRBD1 (6 bases). Germline CDR1 KGHSH, CDR2 LQKENI. Trimming stripped 6 bases from V and 4 bases from J, with 10 bases between. The CDR3 sequence is 12 residues long. CDR3 bases: TGTGCCAGCTCTGCAGGGGAATACGAGCAGTACTTC. The encoded protein is CASSAGEYEQYF. The full variable domain, in which reference TRBV18 and TRBJ2-7 provide the parts outside the CDR3, is NAGVMQNPRHLVRRRGQEARLRCSPMKGHSHVYWYRQLPEEGLKFMVYLQKENIIDESGMPKERFSAEFPKEGPSILRIQQVVRGDSAAYFCASSAGEYEQYFGPGTRLTVT.

The CDR3 loop is CASRFIMDASLGQPQHF. CDR3 sequence (DNA): TGTGCCAGTAGATTCATCATGGACGCTTCCCTGGGTCAGCCCCAGCATTTT. The chain uses TRBV19 and TRBJ1-5; D gene uncertain. Germline V CDR1 and CDR2: LNHDA, SQIVND (reference sequence). Trimming stripped 6 bases from V and 6 bases from J, with 24 bases between. There are 17 residues in the CDR3. Full variable domain (missing parts from reference TRBV19 and TRBJ1-5): DGGITQSPKYLFRKEGQNVTLSCEQNLNHDAMYWYRQDPGQGLRLIYYSQIVNDFQKGDIAEGYSVSREKKESFPLTVTSAQKNPTAFYLCASRFIMDASLGQPQHFGDGTRLSIL.

This chain joins TRBV4-3 and TRBJ2-2; D perhaps matches TRBD1 (6 bases). CDR3 size: 14 residues. Trimming cost V 0 bases and J 7 bases, with 9 bases left between them. CDR1 LGHNA and CDR2 YSLEER come from the germline V gene. CDR3 region: CASSQDQGRGELFF. CDR3 DNA: TGCGCCAGCAGCCAAGATCAGGGGCGCGGGGAGCTGTTTTTT.

This clone has more than one count but fewer than ten. The genes are TRBV7-9 and TRBJ2-5; TRBD1 matches 10 bases. V gave up 3 bases and J gave up 5 bases; unmatched junction bases: 6. The length of the CDR3 is 15 residues. Looked up from germline, CDR1 is SEHNR and CDR2 is FQNEAQ (reference sequence). The CDR3, as DNA: TGTGCCAGCAGCTTCGACAGGGGGCAGGAGGAGACCCAGTACTTC. Protein sequence: CASSFDRGQEETQYF.

The gene calls are TRBV5-1 and TRBJ2-3; TRBD1 might be the D (6 bases). Germline CDR1 SGHRS, CDR2 YFSETQ. Trimming left V 4 bases short and J 4 bases short, with 19 bases between. The CDR3 has 16 residues. The CDR3 DNA reads TGCGCCAGCAGCATTGTGGGACACCAGGGATCAGATACGCAGTATTTT. Its protein is CASSIVGHQGSDTQYF.

This clone was observed once. The chain combines TRBV27 with TRBJ1-5; 7 bases align to TRBD1. Per the germline V gene, CDR1 is MNHEY and CDR2 is SMNVEV (reference sequence). This CDR3 comprises 14 residues. With V trimmed by 6 bases and J by 4 bases, 6 bases remained unmatched. This CDR3 reads CASSRQGWNQPQHF. CDR3 nucleotide sequence: TGTGCCAGCAGCCGACAGGGATGGAATCAGCCCCAGCATTTT.

Written as DNA, the CDR3 is TGTGCCAGCAGCTTAGGCAGGGAGGTGGCTGAAGCTTTCTTT. As protein: CASSLGREVAEAFF. The rearrangement joins TRBV7-9 to TRBJ1-1; D may be TRBD1 (5 bases). V lost 1 base, J lost 6 bases, and 12 bases lay in between. The CDR3 extends over 14 amino acids. CDR1 is SEHNR and CDR2 is FQNEAQ in the germline V gene (reference sequence). The complete variable domain, with remaining parts taken from reference TRBV7-9 and TRBJ1-1, reads DTGVSQNPRHKITKRGQNVTFRCDPISEHNRLYWYRQTLGQGPEFLTYFQNEAQLEKSRLLSDRFSAERPKGSFSTLEIQRTEQGDSAMYLCASSLGREVAEAFFGQGTRLTVV.

The V gene is TRBV3-1 (or the pseudogene TRBV3-2), the J gene TRBJ1-2; a weak D match, TRBD1 (5 bases). Germline V gives CDR1 LGHDT, CDR2 YNNKEL (reference sequence). CDR3 length: 13 amino acids. The V gene lost 1 base and the J gene lost 4 bases, with 7 bases spanning the gap. The CDR3 is CASSQATVYGYTF. Here the CDR3 DNA reads TGTGCCAGCAGCCAAGCGACAGTCTATGGCTACACCTTC.